This TCR beta chain was obtained from a study of CD8 T cells in Susac syndrome. Overall study context: When blood was drawn, patients with Susac syndrome were on intravenous immunoglobulin alone, on corticosteroids, or therapy-naive. General study points: The authors acknowledged that the study's TCR sequencing and HLA analysis involved relatively few individuals. In total CD8+ repertoires, around 17 Susac-specific public clones were detected, and CD8+ TEMRA repertoires contained five or six.

With regard to this clonotype: Antigen unknown.

Random hexamers were used to reverse transcribe the RNA input (about 0.5 to 1 ug). Multiplex immunoSEQ PCR targeted 54 Vbeta and 13 Jbeta TCR beta segments. TCRdb redid the calling of the immunoSEQ multiplex PCR reads with MiXCR, one entry per CDR3 protein. This sample yields approximately 190,000 distinct CDR3 sequences, of which around 93% are seen a single time; around 0.16% belongs to the top ten. The sample taken for sequencing was CD8+ T cells from PBMCs. This TCR came from a human donor with Susac syndrome.

The CDR3 region is CATRGPGEYNEQFF. In DNA, the CDR3 is TGTGCCACCCGGGGGCCGGGTGAATACAATGAGCAGTTCTTC. The chain recombines TRBV24-1 with TRBJ2-1, with D perhaps assigned TRBD1 or TRBD2 (6 bases each). There are 14 residues in the CDR3. V lost 9 bases and J 4 bases, leaving 15 bases between the germline ends. Germline values: CDR1 KGHDR, CDR2 SFDVKD.